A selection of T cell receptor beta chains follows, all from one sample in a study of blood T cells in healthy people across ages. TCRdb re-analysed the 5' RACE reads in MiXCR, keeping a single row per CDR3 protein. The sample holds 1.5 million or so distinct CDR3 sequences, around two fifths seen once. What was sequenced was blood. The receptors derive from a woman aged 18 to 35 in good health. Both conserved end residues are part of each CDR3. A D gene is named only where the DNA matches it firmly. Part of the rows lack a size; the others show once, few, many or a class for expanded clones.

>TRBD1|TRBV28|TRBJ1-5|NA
TGTGCCAGCAGGGGGCAGGGGGCGGGACAGCCCCAGCATTTT
CASRGQGAGQPQHF
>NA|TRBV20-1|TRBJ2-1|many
TGCAGTGCTAGTGCGACCGGCTTCTCCTACAATGAGCAGTTCTTC
CSASATGFSYNEQFF
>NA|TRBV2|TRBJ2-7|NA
TGTGCCAGCGGGACGGAGTACGAGCAGTACTTC
CASGTEYEQYF
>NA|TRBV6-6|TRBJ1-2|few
TGTGCCAGCAGATCTGGTGTCGGCTACACCTTC
CASRSGVGYTF
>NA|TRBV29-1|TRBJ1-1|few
TGCAGCGTTGAACCCCGACACGCGAACGGTGAAGCTTTCTTT
CSVEPRHANGEAFF
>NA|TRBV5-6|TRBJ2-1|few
TGTGCCAGCAGCCCCGAACCGGGCGGGAATGGGTACAATGAGCAGTTCTTC
CASSPEPGGNGYNEQFF
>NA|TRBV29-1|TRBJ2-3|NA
TGCAGCGTTGGGGGCATAGGGGCTAGCGTCTCTAGCACAGATACGCAGTATTTT
CSVGGIGASVSSTDTQYF
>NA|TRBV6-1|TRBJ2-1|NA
TGTGCGGGGCAAGCGCGCCACAATGAGCAGTTCTTC
CAGQARHNEQFF
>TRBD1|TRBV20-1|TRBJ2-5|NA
TGCAGTGCGGACAGGGGACAAGAGACCCAGTACTTC
CSADRGQETQYF
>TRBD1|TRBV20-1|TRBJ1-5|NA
TGCAGTGCTACGCCCGGAGGGACAGGTCTTTATCAGCCCCAGCATTTT
CSATPGGTGLYQPQHF
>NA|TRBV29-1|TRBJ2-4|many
TGCAGCGTTGATGGGGGTGGAGAGCAGTACTTC
CSVDGGGEQYF
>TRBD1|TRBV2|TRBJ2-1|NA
TGTGCCAGCAGTGTGGGACAGGGGATGTACAATGAGCAGTTCTTC
CASSVGQGMYNEQFF
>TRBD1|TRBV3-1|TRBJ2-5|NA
TGTGCCAGTACAACAGGGGGTCGCAATGAGCAGTACTTC
CASTTGGRNEQYF
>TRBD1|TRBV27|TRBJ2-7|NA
TGTGCCAGCAGTCCCCCGCAGGGGGCTTACGAGCAGTACTTC
CASSPPQGAYEQYF
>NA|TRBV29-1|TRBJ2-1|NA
TGCAGCGTTGAGGGACGGGGAATTAGTGAGCAGTTCTTC
CSVEGRGISEQFF
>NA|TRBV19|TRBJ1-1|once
TGTGCCAGTAGTATTCGGGACTCGTTCACTGAAGCTTTCTTT
CASSIRDSFTEAFF
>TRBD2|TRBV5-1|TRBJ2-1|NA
TGCGCCAGCAGCTTGTACCGGGACTACGATGAGCAGTTCTTC
CASSLYRDYDEQFF
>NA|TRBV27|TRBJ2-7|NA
TGTGCCAGCATAAGCAGCTCCTACGAGCAGTACTTC
CASISSSYEQYF
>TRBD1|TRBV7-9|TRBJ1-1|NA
TGTGCCGGCAGCTTAGGGGGACAGCCTGAAGCTTTCTTT
CAGSLGGQPEAFF
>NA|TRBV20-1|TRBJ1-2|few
TGCAGTGCTAGAGACACACAGGGTTCTGGGGGCTACACCTTC
CSARDTQGSGGYTF
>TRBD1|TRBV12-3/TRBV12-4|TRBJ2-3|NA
TGTGCCAGCAGCGGCCAGGGGGCCTCAGATACGCAGTATTTT
CASSGQGASDTQYF
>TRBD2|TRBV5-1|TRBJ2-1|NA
TGCGCCAGCAGCTACGCCGGGACTAGCGGGAGCGGTGAGCAGTTCTTC
CASSYAGTSGSGEQFF
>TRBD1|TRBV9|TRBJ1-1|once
TGTGCCAGCAGCGTAGCAGGGGGAGGTACTGAAGCTTTCTTT
CASSVAGGGTEAFF
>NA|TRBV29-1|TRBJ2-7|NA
TGCAGCGTTGTTCCCTCCGACGAGCAGTACTTC
CSVVPSDEQYF
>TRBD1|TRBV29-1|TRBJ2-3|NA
TGCAGCGTTGTGGCCGGCAGGGGGCGCACAGATACGCAGTATTTT
CSVVAGRGRTDTQYF
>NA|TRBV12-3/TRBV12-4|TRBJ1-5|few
TGTGCCAGCAGTAAACACGATCAGCCCCAGCATTTT
CASSKHDQPQHF
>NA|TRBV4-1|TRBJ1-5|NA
TGCGCCAGCAGCCAAGTGGAGACAGGCAATCAGCCCCAGCATTTT
CASSQVETGNQPQHF
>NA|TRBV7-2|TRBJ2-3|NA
TGTGCCAGCAGCTTAGGTTACGCAGATACGCAGTATTTT
CASSLGYADTQYF
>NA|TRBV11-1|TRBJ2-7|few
TGTGCCAGCAGCTTAGATTCCGGGACCGCCTACGAGCAGTACTTC
CASSLDSGTAYEQYF
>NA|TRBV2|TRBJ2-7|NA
TGTGCCAGCAGTGAAGAGAGGTACGAGCAGTACTTC
CASSEERYEQYF
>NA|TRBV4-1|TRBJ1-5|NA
TGCGCCAGCAGCCCCGGGACAAATTTTAAGCCCCAGCATTTT
CASSPGTNFKPQHF
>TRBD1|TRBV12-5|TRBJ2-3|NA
TGTGCTAGTGGTTTCGGACAGGGGGCCTCAGATACGCAGTATTTT
CASGFGQGASDTQYF
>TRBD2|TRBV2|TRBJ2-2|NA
TGTGCCAGTAGAGGACTAGCGACCGGGGAGCTGTTTTTT
CASRGLATGELFF
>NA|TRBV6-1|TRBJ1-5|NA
TGTGCCAGCAGTGACGATCCGGACAGGCCCCAGCATTTT
CASSDDPDRPQHF
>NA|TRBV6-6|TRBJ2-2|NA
TGTGCCAGCAATAGCATCGGGGAGCTGTTTTTT
CASNSIGELFF
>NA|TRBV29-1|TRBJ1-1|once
TGCAGCGTGTGGGGCTGGCTGGTGGAAGCTGAAGCTTTCTTT
CSVWGWLVEAEAFF
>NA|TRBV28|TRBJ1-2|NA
TGTGCCAGCCTCCCCGGTTTAGAGGTCCCACTTGTTGGCTACACCTTC
CASLPGLEVPLVGYTF
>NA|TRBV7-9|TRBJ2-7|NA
TGTGCCAGCAGCCAGGGGGCTAGCGGGCTATCCTACGAGCAGTACTTC
CASSQGASGLSYEQYF
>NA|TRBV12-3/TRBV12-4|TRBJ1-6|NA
TGTGCCAGCAGTACCCGGGGGCTATTCCTCCACTTT
CASSTRGLFLHF
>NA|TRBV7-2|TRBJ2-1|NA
TGTGCCAGCAGCGTACAGGCTAGCTACAATGAGCAGTTCTTC
CASSVQASYNEQFF
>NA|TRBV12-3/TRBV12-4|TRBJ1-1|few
TGTGCCAGCAGTGTAGTTCCAGGGAACACTGAAGCTTTCTTT
CASSVVPGNTEAFF
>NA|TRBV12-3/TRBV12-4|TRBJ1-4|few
TGTGCCACACACGGACAGACGGCTGAAAAACTGTTTTTT
CATHGQTAEKLFF
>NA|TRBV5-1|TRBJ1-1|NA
TGCGCCAGCAGCTTGGGGCCCACACAGGGCATGAACACTGAAGCTTTCTTT
CASSLGPTQGMNTEAFF
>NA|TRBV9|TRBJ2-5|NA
TGTGCCAGCAGCGCCGGACTGCTAAAGGGGGAGACCCAGTACTTC
CASSAGLLKGETQYF
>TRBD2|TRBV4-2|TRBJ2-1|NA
TGTGCCAGCAGCACCAGTCCTAGCGGGGATTACAATGAGCAGTTCTTC
CASSTSPSGDYNEQFF
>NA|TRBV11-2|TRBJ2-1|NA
TGTGCCAGCAGCTTAATTAGGGTAAAAAATGAGCAGTTCTTC
CASSLIRVKNEQFF
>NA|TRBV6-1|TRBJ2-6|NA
TGTGCCAGCAGTAGGGGCACCGGAGGCTCCAACGTCCTGACTTTC
CASSRGTGGSNVLTF
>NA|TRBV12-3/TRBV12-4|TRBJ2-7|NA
TGTGCCAGCAGTTTGGGCGAGAGCTCCTACGAGCAGTACTTC
CASSLGESSYEQYF